These 16 T cell receptor beta chains originate from one sample sequenced in a study of beta chain features in type 1 diabetes. Overall study results and limits: Shorter TCRB CDR3s, moderately but significantly so, were found in Type 1 diabetes patients in all four CD4+ subsets.

Expressed TCRB transcripts got sequenced, as all isolated RNA was reverse transcribed. Using immunoSEQ multiplex PCR, the repertoire was profiled, and TCRdb retains in-frame clones only, with some absent. Of hundreds of thousands of clones listed, 10% to 15% are singletons. These receptors lack a known antigen. Sequenced material: naive CD4+ T cells from blood. The receptor set was obtained from a man younger than 30 with type 1 diabetes.

This clone has just a few counts. The gene calls are TRBV7-2 and TRBJ2-5, with 7 nucleotides matching TRBD2. The junction had 12 bases not matched to a gene; V was cut back by 1 base and J by 10 bases. The CDR3 extends over 15 amino acids. Germline CDR1 SGHTA, CDR2 FQGNSA. CDR3 region: CASSLGLHSPGGQYF. CDR3 DNA: TGTGCCAGCAGCTTAGGCTTGCATAGCCCGGGGGGCCAGTACTTC.

This clone was recorded a few times. The rearrangement joins TRBV10-2 to TRBJ2-6; either TRBD1 or TRBD2 may supply D (5 bases each). CDR1 is WSHSY, CDR2 SAAADI, per germline. The CDR3 is 16 residues long. The ends were cut back, 6 bases at V and 0 bases at J, with 12 bases in the middle. The CDR3 here is CASSWDVVSGANVLTF. The CDR3 region has the DNA TGCGCCAGCAGCTGGGACGTTGTCTCTGGGGCCAACGTCCTGACTTTC.

Only a few counts were recorded for this clone. The chain combines TRBV6-5 with TRBJ2-4, with D perhaps matching TRBD1 (5 bases). With 5 bases removed from V and 2 bases from J, the gap between germline ends came to 13 bases. The germline V gene has CDR1 MNHEY and CDR2 SVGAGI. The CDR3 sequence is 15 residues long. The CDR3 DNA reads as TGTGCCAGCAGTGGGTACGGACAACCCAAAAACATTCAGTACTTC. It is translated as CASSGYGQPKNIQYF.

The chain joins TRBV12-2 to TRBJ1-2; the table assigns TRBD1, which was not confirmed against the DNA. TRBV12-2 is a listed pseudogene. CDR3 length: 11 residues. The CDR3 coding sequence is TGTGCAAGTCGCTTAGCCGACACATGTACCTTC. Its protein is CASRLADTCTF.

This clone was counted between two and nine times. J is TRBJ2-2 and V is TRBV4-2; D perhaps matches TRBD2 (6 bases). In germline, CDR1 is LGHNA, CDR2 YNFKEQ. V lost 2 bases and J lost 0, with 16 bases in between. The CDR3 runs to 18 residues. CDR3 residues: CASSQRRDSAANTGELFF. DNA of the CDR3: TGTGCCAGCAGCCAAAGGAGGGATAGCGCGGCGAACACCGGGGAGCTGTTTTTT.

The chain carries TRBV28 and TRBJ2-3, with unresolved D. The CDR3 length is 14 residues. Trimming cost V 6 bases and J 0 bases, with 10 bases left between them. Germline loops: CDR1 MDHEN, CDR2 SYDVKM. CDR3 DNA sequence: TGTGCCAGCAGATCACCGACTAGCACAGATACGCAGTATTTT. It encodes CASRSPTSTDTQYF.

This clone was recorded a few times. The chain uses TRBV5-6 and TRBJ1-2; D may be TRBD1 (6 bases). Trimming took 0 bases from V and 9 from J, leaving 15 bases between them. Looked up from germline, CDR1 is SGHDT and CDR2 is YYEEEE. This CDR3 region has 14 residues. The CDR3: CASSLVAGTRSYTF. CDR3 sequence (DNA): TGTGCCAGCAGCTTGGTGGCCGGGACAAGGAGCTACACCTTC.

This clone was recorded a few times. The rearrangement links TRBV7-9 to TRBJ2-3; weak D call: TRBD1 (7 bases). Germline V gene data show CDR1 as SEHNR and CDR2 as FQNEAQ (reference sequence). The CDR3 contains 19 residues. The V end was cut by 1 base, the J end by 5 bases, with 25 bases between. As DNA, the CDR3 is TGTGCCAGCAGCTTAGTCGTCAGTGTTTGGGCAGGGGGAGGAGATACGCAGTATTTT. It encodes CASSLVVSVWAGGGDTQYF. The variable domain in full, completed from reference TRBV7-9 and TRBJ2-3, reads DTGVSQNPRHKITKRGQNVTFRCDPISEHNRLYWYRQTLGQGPEFLTYFQNEAQLEKSRLLSDRFSAERPKGSFSTLEIQRTEQGDSAMYLCASSLVVSVWAGGGDTQYFGPGTRLTVL.

The V gene is TRBV28, the J gene TRBJ2-7; D gene ambiguous. This CDR3 spans 12 amino acids. Germline CDR1 MDHEN, CDR2 SYDVKM. V shed 2 bases and J shed 2 bases, with 4 bases lying between them. The CDR3 DNA reads as TGTGCCAGCAGTTTAGGGGCCTACGAGCAGTACTTC. Its protein is CASSLGAYEQYF.

The chain combines TRBV30 with TRBJ1-2, with TRBD1 matching over 7 bases. The CDR3 has 14 amino acids. The V gene's germline CDR1 is GTSNPN and CDR2 SVGIG (reference sequence). Trimming took 4 bases from V and 4 from J; bases not matched to a gene: 9. CDR3 DNA sequence: TGTGCCTGGACCCCCGGGACAGCGTCCTATGGCTACACCTTC. Its translation is CAWTPGTASYGYTF.

This clone was counted between two and nine times. This chain joins TRBV6-1 and TRBJ2-7; the D is unclear. V lost 8 bases and J 4 bases, leaving 18 bases between the germline ends. This CDR3 has 14 residues. Germline-derived CDR1 and CDR2 are MNHNS and SASEGT. CDR3 in amino acids: CASGWKGPQYEQYF. CDR3 DNA sequence: TGTGCCAGCGGTTGGAAGGGCCCACAGTACGAGCAGTACTTC.

The chain couples TRBV7-9 to TRBJ1-2, with 10 bases matching TRBD1. The CDR3 covers 15 residues. Looked up from germline, CDR1 is SEHNR and CDR2 is FQNEAQ (reference sequence). Trimming removed 2 bases from V and 8 bases from J; junction bases left unmatched: 8. The CDR3 DNA reads as TGTGCCAGCAGCTTAACGGGACAGGGGCCTCAGGGCTACACCTTC. Protein: CASSLTGQGPQGYTF.

V is TRBV4-2 and J is TRBJ2-1; D may be TRBD2 (5 bases). CDR3 size: 15 residues. V lost 0 bases and J 5 bases, leaving 11 bases between the germline ends. The germline V gene encodes CDR1 LGHNA and CDR2 YNFKEQ. CDR3 sequence reads: CASSQETGYHNEQFF. As DNA, the CDR3 is TGTGCCAGCAGCCAAGAGACGGGGTACCACAATGAGCAGTTCTTC.

The rearrangement uses TRBV5-1 and TRBJ2-2; D not certain. The length of the CDR3 is 13 residues. The V gene's germline CDR1 is SGHRS and CDR2 YFSETQ. Trimming left V 2 bases short and J 3 bases short, with 5 bases between. The CDR3 nucleotides are TGCGCCAGCAGCTTACAGTACACCGGGGAGCTGTTTTTT. Translated: CASSLQYTGELFF.

Comments on this clone: Other DNA sequences in this sample translate to the same CDR3. The gene calls are TRBV9 and TRBJ2-7, with TRBD1 as a possible D gene (6 bases). Deletions cut 4 bases from V and 3 bases from J, with 14 bases between. Germline assignment: CDR1 SGDLS and CDR2 YYNGEE. CDR3 length: 14 residues. The CDR3 DNA is TGTGCCAGCAGCCCTAACAGGGTTATCTACGAGCAGTACTTC. It specifies CASSPNRVIYEQYF.

This clone was seen more than once but under ten times. The chain has TRBV6-1 and TRBJ2-7, with D possibly matching TRBD2 (6 bases). V was clipped by 6 bases and J by 4 bases, with 16 bases between them. Germline V gives CDR1 MNHNS, CDR2 SASEGT. The CDR3 spans 14 residues. The CDR3 sequence is CASRRAGTGYEQYF. The CDR3 DNA reads as TGTGCCAGCAGGAGGGCGGGGACGGGGTACGAGCAGTACTTC.